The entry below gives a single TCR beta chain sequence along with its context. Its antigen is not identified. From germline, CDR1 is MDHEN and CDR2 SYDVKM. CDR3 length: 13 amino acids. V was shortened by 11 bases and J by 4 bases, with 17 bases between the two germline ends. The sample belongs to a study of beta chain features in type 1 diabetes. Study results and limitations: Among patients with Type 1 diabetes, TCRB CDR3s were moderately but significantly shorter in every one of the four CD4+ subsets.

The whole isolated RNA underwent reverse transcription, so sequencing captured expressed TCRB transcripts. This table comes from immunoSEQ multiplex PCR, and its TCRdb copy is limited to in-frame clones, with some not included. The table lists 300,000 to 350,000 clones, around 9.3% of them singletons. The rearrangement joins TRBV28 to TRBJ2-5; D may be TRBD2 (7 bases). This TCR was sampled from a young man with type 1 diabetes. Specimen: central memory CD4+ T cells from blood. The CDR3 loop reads CAWNTGRGETQYF. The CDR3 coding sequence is TGTGCCTGGAATACAGGGAGGGGAGAGACCCAGTACTTC. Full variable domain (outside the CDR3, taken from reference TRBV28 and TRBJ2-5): DVKVTQSSRYLVKRTGEKVFLECVQDMDHENMFWYRQDPGLGLRLIYFSYDVKMKEKGDIPEGYSVSREKKERFSLILESASTNQTSMYLCAWNTGRGETQYFGPGTRLLVL.